This passage covers 13 T cell receptor beta chains from one sample sequenced in a study of blood T cell repertoires in COVID-19. Some clones are missing from TCRdb's copy, which holds only in-frame ones; the method was immunoSEQ multiplex PCR. The repertoire holds about 140,000 clones, with approximately 84% as singletons. Sequenced: peripheral blood. The receptors shown here come from a woman aged 60-70 years with acute or convalescent COVID-19.

The chain recombines TRBV6-6 with TRBJ2-7, with TRBD2 matching 8 bases. Germline trimming cut 4 bases from V and 7 bases from J; bases unmatched to any gene: 12. The CDR3 is 15 amino acids. Germline V gene data show CDR1 as MNHNY and CDR2 as SVGAGI (reference sequence). CDR3 loop: CASSSGTRASLEQYF. CDR3 sequence (DNA): TGTGCCAGCAGTTCTGGGACTAGAGCCTCGCTAGAGCAGTACTTC.

The V call is TRBV3-1 (or the pseudogene TRBV3-2), the J call TRBJ1-2; D remains unclear. The length of the CDR3 is 13 residues. Between the trimmed V and J ends, which lost 1 base and 6 bases, there was a span of 9 bases. The germline gives CDR1 LGHDT, CDR2 YNNKEL (reference sequence). CDR3 protein: CASSQVSGNGYTF. For the CDR3, the DNA is TGTGCCAGCAGCCAAGTCTCGGGGAATGGCTACACCTTC.

Only one count was recorded for this clone. The V gene is TRBV28, the J gene TRBJ2-2, with 9 bases aligning to TRBD2. Germline V gene lookup returns CDR1 MDHEN and CDR2 SYDVKM. There are 15 residues in the CDR3. V lost 5 bases and J lost 7; bases outside the gene matches: 8. The CDR3 loop is CASSPAGGPVGELFF. In DNA form, the CDR3 reads TGTGCCAGCAGTCCGGCGGGAGGGCCCGTCGGGGAGCTGTTTTTT.

The chain has TRBV11-3 and TRBJ2-7; TRBD1 is a possible D gene (5 bases). V was trimmed by 3 bases and J by 7 bases, leaving 10 bases between them. There are 12 residues in the CDR3. The germline V gene encodes CDR1 SGHNT and CDR2 YENEEA. CDR3 nucleotide sequence: TGTGCCAGCAGCTTCCAGGGTTCGGAGCAGTACTTC. This translates into CASSFQGSEQYF.

In this sample, this clone turned up once. The J gene is TRBJ2-7, the V gene TRBV10-1; TRBD2 matches at 10 bases. This CDR3 spans 16 amino acids. Per germline, CDR1 WNHNN and CDR2 SYGVQD (reference sequence). Germline trimming cut 0 bases from V and 3 bases from J; bases unmatched to any gene: 5. CDR3 in DNA: TGCGCCAGCAGTGAGTCGCTACTAGCGGGACACTACGAGCAGTACTTC. Translated, it gives CASSESLLAGHYEQYF.

The table lists this clone with a count of one. The chain has TRBV6-5 and TRBJ2-7, with 9 bases lining up with TRBD1. The length of the CDR3 is 15 residues. The V gene's germline CDR1 is MNHEY and CDR2 SVGAGI. The ends lost 0 bases at V and 6 bases at J; junction bases unmatched: 6. The CDR3 spells CASSYSWTGVREQYF. In nucleotides, the CDR3 is TGTGCCAGCAGTTACTCTTGGACAGGGGTCCGCGAGCAGTACTTC.

The rearrangement links TRBV10-3 to TRBJ1-5, with no clear D. The CDR3 runs 14 residues. Trimming removed 2 bases at V and 5 bases at J, with 10 bases between. CDR1 and CDR2 from the germline V gene are ENHRY and SYGVKD. CDR3 protein: CAISESLVDQPQHF. CDR3 nucleotides: TGTGCCATCAGTGAGAGTCTAGTGGATCAGCCCCAGCATTTT.

This clone was seen only a few times. This chain links TRBV3-1 (or the pseudogene TRBV3-2) with TRBJ1-2; TRBD1 matches at 7 bases. Germline V gene sequence: CDR1 LGHDT, CDR2 YNNKEL (reference sequence). The CDR3 totals 15 residues. Trimming cost V 5 bases and J 5 bases; bases outside gene matches: 11. The CDR3 DNA sequence: TGTGCCAGCAGCTCTCCCCGGGACAGCCTTTATGGCTACACCTTC. Protein product: CASSSPRDSLYGYTF.

This sequence joins TRBV7-6 and TRBJ2-1, with 10 nucleotides matching TRBD1. This CDR3 is built from 15 residues. Germline lookup yields CDR1 SGHVS and CDR2 FNYEAQ. Trimming took 5 bases from V and 6 from J; bases not matched to a gene: 7. In nucleotides, the CDR3 is TGTGCCAGCAGCCCCCGACAGGGGGCCACCAATGAGCAGTTCTTC. This translates into CASSPRQGATNEQFF.

In this sample, this clone turned up a few times. V gene TRBV6-5 combines with J gene TRBJ1-1; D gene unclear. This CDR3 is 12 amino acids long. CDR1 MNHEY and CDR2 SVGAGI come from the germline V gene. The ends were cut back, 8 bases at V and 3 bases at J, with 10 bases in the middle. As DNA, the CDR3 is TGTGCCAGCCGACCGAGGGACACTGAAGCTTTCTTT. As protein: CASRPRDTEAFF.

The chain is built from TRBV10-3 and TRBJ2-1; 7 nucleotides match TRBD2. V lost 8 bases and J lost 7; bases outside the gene matches: 5. CDR1 ENHRY and CDR2 SYGVKD come from the germline V gene. The CDR3 is 12 residues long. The CDR3 DNA follows: TGTGCCATCGCCGGGACTACGAATGAGCAGTTCTTC. Encoded protein: CAIAGTTNEQFF.

The CDR3 nucleotides are TGTGCCAGTAGTCAACCTAGACAGGGCAATGAAGCTTTCTTT. As protein: CASSQPRQGNEAFF. The gene calls are TRBV19 and TRBJ1-1; 7 bases agree with TRBD1. The germline V gene has CDR1 LNHDA and CDR2 SQIVND (reference sequence). Trimming took 5 bases from V and 7 from J; bases not matched to a gene: 10. CDR3 length: 14 residues. Full variable domain (remainder filled in from reference TRBV19 and TRBJ1-1): DGGITQSPKYLFRKEGQNVTLSCEQNLNHDAMYWYRQDPGQGLRLIYYSQIVNDFQKGDIAEGYSVSREKKESFPLTVTSAQKNPTAFYLCASSQPRQGNEAFFGQGTRLTVV.

The chain uses TRBV10-1 and TRBJ2-2; D gene uncertain. Germline CDR1 WNHNN, CDR2 SYGVQD (reference sequence). This CDR3 contains 12 residues. V lost 7 bases to trimming and J lost 5 bases, with 8 bases between them. The CDR3 DNA is TGCGCCAGCATGTCTAATACCGGGGAGCTGTTTTTT. Its translation is CASMSNTGELFF.